These T cell receptor beta chains were read from a single sample in a study. From the 5' RACE reads, TCRdb called clonotypes with MiXCR, one entry per CDR3 protein. In the table there are about 200 distinct CDR3 sequences, about 35% of which are singletons. Input material: total memory T cells from blood PBMCs. These receptors all come from a male donor with HIV. Both conserved end residues are part of each CDR3.

j_call: TRBJ2-5; v_call: TRBV5-1; cdr3_aa: CASSFGLAGQETQYF
j_call: TRBJ2-7; v_call: TRBV5-6; cdr3_aa: CASSLYQGQAYEQYF
j_call: TRBJ2-5; v_call: TRBV11-2; cdr3_aa: CASRPGSRGVETQYF
j_call: TRBJ1-2; v_call: TRBV29-1; cdr3_aa: CSVVRQGDSDGYTF
j_call: TRBJ1-4; v_call: TRBV7-7; cdr3_aa: CASSSPKDRDTEKLFF
j_call: TRBJ1-4; v_call: TRBV5-1; cdr3_aa: CASSTGAHKGKLFF
j_call: TRBJ1-1; v_call: TRBV5-5; cdr3_aa: CASSLGVSRATEAFF
j_call: TRBJ2-7; v_call: TRBV11-3; cdr3_aa: CASSTEGDYEQYF
j_call: TRBJ1-3; v_call: TRBV23-1; cdr3_aa: CASSPTGFCQNTIYF
j_call: TRBJ1-4; v_call: TRBV10-3; cdr3_aa: CATKDGERPGGKLFF
j_call: TRBJ1-1; v_call: TRBV15; cdr3_aa: CATSWVRTNTEAFF
j_call: TRBJ2-2; v_call: TRBV7-3; cdr3_aa: CASSLNGPDTGELFF
j_call: TRBJ2-5; v_call: TRBV19; cdr3_aa: CASSVTGGVETQYF
j_call: TRBJ2-1; v_call: TRBV5-6; cdr3_aa: CASSPQGGRSSSQFF
j_call: TRBJ1-6; v_call: TRBV6-1; cdr3_aa: CASSAWDGNSPLYF
j_call: TRBJ1-5; v_call: TRBV2; cdr3_aa: CASSPQGGRSNQPQHF